This TCR beta chain originates from a study of cytotoxic CD8 clonotypes in ibrutinib-treated CLL (dated by TCRdb to the early 2020s). For the wider study: In this cohort, around 15 patients were treatment-naive and approximately ten were relapsed/refractory, while roughly 17 had unmutated IGHV. Responses were partial in roughly 24 patients and complete in 2; after median around 66 months follow-up, roughly 14 stayed in remission and some twelve progressed. Samples at response were collected after a median of roughly twelve months of treatment, with a range of about 6 to 36 months. On average, each sample had about 250,000 productive templates and 100,000 or so productive rearrangements. Longitudinal samples were available for about 30% of the roughly 90 trial participants. Cryopreserved peripheral blood mononuclear cells were collected before treatment, at response, and at either disease progression or sustained remission. Every remission and progressive disease sample was obtained while ibrutinib was still being received by the patients. Points the paper makes about the study in general: At baseline, clonality was higher than in age-matched healthy donors and showed a strong correlation with circulating CD8+ T-cell counts. Public clonotypes were found to be uncommon and were observed to contract or remain stable during treatment; the increase in clonality was shown to reflect expansion of private clonotypes at ibrutinib response. Sampling times were not matched between patients in sustained remission and patients whose disease was progressing, and lymph node repertoires were not examined. Clonality increased at ibrutinib response, stayed stable in sustained remission, and fell back toward baseline at progression.

For TCR beta library preparation, around 1.8 micrograms of genomic DNA were extracted from the cryopreserved PBMCs. Longitudinal blood samples from CLL patients on ibrutinib monotherapy underwent high-throughput TCR beta sequencing. The patients took part in an open-label, single-center phase 2 trial of ibrutinib monotherapy. Measured from the cysteine to the phenylalanine, the CDR3 is 19 residues long. The only DNA kept is the CDR3, 57 bases in frame from the first base. The germline V gene (reference sequence) gives CDR1 as SEHNR and CDR2 as FQNEAQ. V lost 5 bases and J lost 0 bases, and the count of bases not matched to a germline gene is 10. Comments on this clone: Its specific antigen is unknown. Base quality data are lacking; no much larger clone is found one base away.

A MiSeq instrument was used for deep resolution sequencing, which targeted depths ranging from 1 in 1 million up to 1 in 200,000 T cells, with coverage averaging 10x for each clonotype. TCR beta libraries were generated with the immunoSEQ hsTCRB Kit. The paper's processing steps were these. The data were analyzed with ImmunoSEQ Analyzer and ImmunoSEQ Data Assistant, and V, D and J gene assignments followed IMGT definitions. Clonality, which ranges from 0 to 1, was calculated by subtracting the normalized Shannon entropy of productive rearrangement frequencies from one. Only overrepresented clonotypes making up at least 0.05% of each patient's repertoire were included in the public clonotype analysis. Roughly 13 repertoires from age-matched healthy donors, obtained from immuneACCESS, served as clonality controls. The immuneACCESS repertoire file appears here via TCRdb, limited to in-frame rearrangements. These files lack a portion of the clones; in checked studies, under half of the deficit traces to unresolved V genes, and the cause of the others is not known. That table supplies the V and J calls and clone size; D and trimming were determined from the DNA. Counted in this sample were some 350,000 clones; 67% of them appeared once. The top ten hold around 6.5% of the sample.

Sequenced material: PBMCs, taken after 36 months of ibrutinib treatment. This receptor was obtained from a human donor with chronic lymphocytic leukemia. The rearranged segments are TRBV7-9 and TRBJ2-1; 13 bases in the middle match TRBD2. At the DNA level, the sequence is TGTGCCAGCAGCAAAAGACTAGCGGGAGGCCTAAGCTCCTACAATGAGCAGTTCTTC. Its translation is CASSKRLAGGLSSYNEQFF.